This TCR beta chain was recovered during a study of radiation and T cells in renal cell carcinoma. TCRdb's copy holds only in-frame clones and misses some; the assay was immunoSEQ multiplex PCR. The sample has about 86,000 clones; just under 85% are singletons. Time point in this sample: blood 4 weeks post-SBRT, at nephrectomy. The treatment: 15 Gy SBRT to primary tumor, nephrectomy 4 weeks later. This clonotype originated in a man in his forties or fifties with renal cell carcinoma. This material consisted of blood, taken from a patient whose treatment included radiotherapy and nephrectomy.

CDR3 residues: CASSSRGPYGYTF. CDR3 coding DNA: TGTGCCAGCAGCTCACGGGGACCCTATGGCTACACCTTC. V is TRBV5-4 and J is TRBJ1-2, with TRBD1 as a possible D gene (5 bases). The CDR3 covers 13 residues. Germline V lookup: CDR1 SGHNT, CDR2 YYREEE (reference sequence). Trimming stripped 3 bases from V and 4 bases from J, with 10 bases between.